The 3 T cell receptor beta chains below come from one sample, sequenced in a study of cytomegalovirus exposure and HLA in healthy donors. The PCR had 60 Vbeta and 13 Jbeta primers. Using immunoSEQ multiplex PCR, the repertoire was profiled, and TCRdb retains in-frame clones only, with some absent. The profile shows 70,000 to 95,000 clones, 62% of them singletons. Source material: PBMCs. The receptor source for this set is a woman in her 30s in good health and CMV-seropositive.

This clone was recorded a few times. The chain employs TRBV5-4 and TRBJ2-7, with a possible D match to TRBD2 (7 bases). V lost 4 bases to trimming and J lost 3 bases, with 17 bases between them. CDR3 size: 15 residues. The germline V gene has CDR1 SGHNT and CDR2 YYREEE (reference sequence). The CDR3 is CASSGGAGALYEQYF. Written as DNA, the CDR3 is TGTGCCAGCAGCGGGGGTGCGGGGGCCCTCTACGAGCAGTACTTC.

The chain uses TRBV15 and TRBJ2-2; 8 nucleotides match TRBD1. The CDR3 is 16 residues long. The trim removed 6 bases at V and 1 base at J, leaving 7 bases unmatched. Germline V lookup: CDR1 LNHNV, CDR2 YYDKDF (reference sequence). The CDR3 DNA reads as TGTGCCACCAGGAGAAACAGGGGGGTGAACACCGGGGAGCTGTTTTTT. It yields the protein CATRRNRGVNTGELFF.

The chain carries TRBV6-9 and TRBJ2-3; a possible D gene is TRBD1 (5 bases). The CDR3 is 10 amino acids. Germline assignment: CDR1 MNHGY and CDR2 SVAAGI. The ends were cut back, 8 bases at V and 6 bases at J, with 6 bases in the middle. The CDR3 sequence: CASYRDTQYF. The DNA of the CDR3 is TGTGCCAGCTACAGGGATACGCAGTATTTT.